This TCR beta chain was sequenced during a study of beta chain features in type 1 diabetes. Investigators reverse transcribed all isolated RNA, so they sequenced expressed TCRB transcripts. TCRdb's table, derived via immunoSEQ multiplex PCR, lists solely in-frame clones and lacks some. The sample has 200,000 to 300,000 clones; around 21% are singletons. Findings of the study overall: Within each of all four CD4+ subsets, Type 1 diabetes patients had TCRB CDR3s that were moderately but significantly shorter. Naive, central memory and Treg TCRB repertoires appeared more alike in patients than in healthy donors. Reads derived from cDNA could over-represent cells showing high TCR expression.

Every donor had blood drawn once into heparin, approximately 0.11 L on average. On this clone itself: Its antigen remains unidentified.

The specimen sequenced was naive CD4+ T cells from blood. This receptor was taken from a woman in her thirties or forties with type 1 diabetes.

The CDR3 DNA sequence: TGTGCCAGCAGCGGGGCTACCCACACAGATACGCAGTATTTT. It codes for CASSGATHTDTQYF. The rearrangement joins TRBV9 to TRBJ2-3; D is unclear. CDR3 length: 14 amino acids. The V end was cut by 3 bases, the J end by 2 bases, with 10 bases between. Germline CDR1 SGDLS, CDR2 YYNGEE.